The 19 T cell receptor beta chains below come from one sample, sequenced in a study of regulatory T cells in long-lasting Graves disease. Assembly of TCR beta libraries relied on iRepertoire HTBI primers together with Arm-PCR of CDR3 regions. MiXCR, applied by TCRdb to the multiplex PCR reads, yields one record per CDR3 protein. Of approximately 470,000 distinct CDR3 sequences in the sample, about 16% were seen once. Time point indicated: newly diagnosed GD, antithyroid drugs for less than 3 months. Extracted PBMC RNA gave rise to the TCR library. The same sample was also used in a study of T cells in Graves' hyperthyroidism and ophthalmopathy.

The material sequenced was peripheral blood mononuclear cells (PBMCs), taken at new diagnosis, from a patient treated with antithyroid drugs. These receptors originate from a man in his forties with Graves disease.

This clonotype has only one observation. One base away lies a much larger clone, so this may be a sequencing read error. The CDR3 DNA sequence: TGTGCCAGCAGTTACTCGAGTACGTTCGGGAGTAATGAGCAGTTCTTC. Its translation: CASSYSSTFGSNEQFF. This rearrangement joins TRBV6-5 to TRBJ2-1; tentatively, D is TRBD2 (6 bases). Germline CDR1 and CDR2: MNHEY and SVGAGI. This CDR3 is built from 16 residues. Between the trimmed V and J ends, which lost 0 bases and 7 bases, there was a span of 16 bases.

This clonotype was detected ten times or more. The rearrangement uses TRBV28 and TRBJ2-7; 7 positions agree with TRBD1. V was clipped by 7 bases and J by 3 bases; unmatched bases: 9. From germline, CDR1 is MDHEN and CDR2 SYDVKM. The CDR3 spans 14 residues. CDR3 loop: CASNTPGQRYEQYF. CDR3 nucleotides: TGTGCCAGCAACACTCCGGGACAGCGCTACGAGCAGTACTTC. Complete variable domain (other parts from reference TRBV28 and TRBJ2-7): DVKVTQSSRYLVKRTGEKVFLECVQDMDHENMFWYRQDPGLGLRLIYFSYDVKMKEKGDIPEGYSVSREKKERFSLILESASTNQTSMYLCASNTPGQRYEQYFGPGTRLTVT.

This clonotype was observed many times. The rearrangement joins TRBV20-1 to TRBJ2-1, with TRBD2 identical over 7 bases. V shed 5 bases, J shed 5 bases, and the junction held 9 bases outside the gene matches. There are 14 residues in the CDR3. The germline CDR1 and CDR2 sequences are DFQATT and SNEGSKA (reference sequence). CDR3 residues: CSALPGLPNNEQFF. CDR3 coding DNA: TGCAGTGCTTTACCGGGACTACCAAACAATGAGCAGTTCTTC.

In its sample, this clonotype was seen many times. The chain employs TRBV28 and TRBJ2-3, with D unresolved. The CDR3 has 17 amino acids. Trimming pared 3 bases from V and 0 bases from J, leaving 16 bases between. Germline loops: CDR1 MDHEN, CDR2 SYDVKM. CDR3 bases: TGTGCCAGCAGTTTCCGCTCCAGAATTATCAGCACAGATACGCAGTATTTT. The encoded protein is CASSFRSRIISTDTQYF.

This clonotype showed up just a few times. The CDR3 spells CASSLVGGSGELFF. The CDR3, as DNA: TGTGCCAGCAGCTTGGTCGGGGGGTCCGGGGAGCTGTTTTTT. The V and J genes are TRBV5-6 and TRBJ2-2, with TRBD2 matching over 7 bases. The CDR3 spans 14 residues. Germline loops: CDR1 SGHDT, CDR2 YYEEEE. The trim removed 0 bases at V and 6 bases at J, leaving 2 bases unmatched.

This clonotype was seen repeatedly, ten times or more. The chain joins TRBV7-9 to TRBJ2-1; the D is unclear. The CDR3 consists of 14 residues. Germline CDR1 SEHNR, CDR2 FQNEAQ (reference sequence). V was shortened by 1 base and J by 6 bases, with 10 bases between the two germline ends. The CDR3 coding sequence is TGTGCCAGCAGCTTAGACGGCCTCCCCAATGAGCAGTTCTTC. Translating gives CASSLDGLPNEQFF. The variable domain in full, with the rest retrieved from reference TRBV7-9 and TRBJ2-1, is DTGVSQNPRHKITKRGQNVTFRCDPISEHNRLYWYRQTLGQGPEFLTYFQNEAQLEKSRLLSDRFSAERPKGSFSTLEIQRTEQGDSAMYLCASSLDGLPNEQFFGPGTRLTVL.

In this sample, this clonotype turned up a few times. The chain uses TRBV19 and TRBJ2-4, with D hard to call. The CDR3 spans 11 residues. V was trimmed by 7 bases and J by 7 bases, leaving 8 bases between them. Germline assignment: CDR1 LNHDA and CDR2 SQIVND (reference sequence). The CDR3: CASTEANIQYF. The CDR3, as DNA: TGTGCCAGTACCGAGGCGAACATTCAGTACTTC. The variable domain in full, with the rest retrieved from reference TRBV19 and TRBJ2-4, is DGGITQSPKYLFRKEGQNVTLSCEQNLNHDAMYWYRQDPGQGLRLIYYSQIVNDFQKGDIAEGYSVSREKKESFPLTVTSAQKNPTAFYLCASTEANIQYFGAGTRLSVL.

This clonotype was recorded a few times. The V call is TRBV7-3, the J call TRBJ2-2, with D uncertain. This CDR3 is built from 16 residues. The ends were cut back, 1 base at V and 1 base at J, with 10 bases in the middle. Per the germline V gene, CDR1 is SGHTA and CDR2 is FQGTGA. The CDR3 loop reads CASSLNSRLNTGELFF. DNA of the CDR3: TGTGCCAGCAGCTTAAATAGCAGATTGAACACCGGGGAGCTGTTTTTT.

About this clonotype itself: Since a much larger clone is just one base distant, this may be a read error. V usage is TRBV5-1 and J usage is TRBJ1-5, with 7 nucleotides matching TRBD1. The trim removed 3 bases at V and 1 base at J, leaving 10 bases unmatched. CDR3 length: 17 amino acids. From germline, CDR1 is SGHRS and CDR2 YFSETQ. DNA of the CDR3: TGCGCCAGCAGCTCGGTTGCCCGGGACAGCAGCAATCAGCCCCAGCATTTT. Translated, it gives CASSSVARDSSNQPQHF.

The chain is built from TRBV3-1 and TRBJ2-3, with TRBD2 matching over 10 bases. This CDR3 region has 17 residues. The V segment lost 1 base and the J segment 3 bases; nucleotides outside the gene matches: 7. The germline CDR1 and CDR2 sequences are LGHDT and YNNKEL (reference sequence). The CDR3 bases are TGTGCCAGCAGCCAAGGAGCTAGCGGGAGTCGGACAGATACGCAGTATTTT. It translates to CASSQGASGSRTDTQYF.

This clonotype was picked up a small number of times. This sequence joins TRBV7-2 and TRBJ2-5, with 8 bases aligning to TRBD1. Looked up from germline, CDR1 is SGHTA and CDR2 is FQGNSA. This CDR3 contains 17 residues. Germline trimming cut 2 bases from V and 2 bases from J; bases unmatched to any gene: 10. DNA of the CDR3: TGTGCCAGCAGCTTACATCAGGGGGCGCGTGGACAAGAGACCCAGTACTTC. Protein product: CASSLHQGARGQETQYF.

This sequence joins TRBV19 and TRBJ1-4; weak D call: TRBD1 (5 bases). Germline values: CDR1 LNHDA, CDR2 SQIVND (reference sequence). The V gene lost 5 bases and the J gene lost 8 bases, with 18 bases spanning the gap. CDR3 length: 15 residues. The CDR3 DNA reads TGTGCCAGTAGTCCCGTTGGGGGAAGAGGAGAAAAACTGTTTTTT. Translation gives CASSPVGGRGEKLFF.

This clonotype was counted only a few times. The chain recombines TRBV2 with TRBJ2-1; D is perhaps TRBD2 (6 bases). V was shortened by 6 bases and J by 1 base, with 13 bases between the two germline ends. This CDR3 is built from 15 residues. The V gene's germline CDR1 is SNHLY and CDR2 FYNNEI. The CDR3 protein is CASRDTSRSYNEQFF. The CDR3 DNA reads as TGTGCCAGCAGGGATACTAGCAGATCCTACAATGAGCAGTTCTTC.

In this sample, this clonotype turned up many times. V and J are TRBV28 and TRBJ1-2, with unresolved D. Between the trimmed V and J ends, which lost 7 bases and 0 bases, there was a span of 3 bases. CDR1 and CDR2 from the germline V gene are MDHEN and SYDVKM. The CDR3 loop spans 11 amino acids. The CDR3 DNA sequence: TGTGCCAGCACAGCTAACTATGGCTACACCTTC. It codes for CASTANYGYTF.

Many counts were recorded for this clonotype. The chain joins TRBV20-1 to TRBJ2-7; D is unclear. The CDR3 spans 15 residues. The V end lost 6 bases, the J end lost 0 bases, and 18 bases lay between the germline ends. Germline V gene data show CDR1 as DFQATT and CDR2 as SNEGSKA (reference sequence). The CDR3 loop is CSANSPMISSYEQYF. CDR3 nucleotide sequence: TGCAGTGCCAACTCTCCAATGATTAGCTCCTACGAGCAGTACTTC.

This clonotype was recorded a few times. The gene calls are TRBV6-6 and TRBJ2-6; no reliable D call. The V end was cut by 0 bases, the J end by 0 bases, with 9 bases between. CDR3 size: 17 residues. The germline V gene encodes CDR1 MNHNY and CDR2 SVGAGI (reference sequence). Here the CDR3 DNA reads TGTGCCAGCAGTTACTCGTCGGACGCCTCTGGGGCCAACGTCCTGACTTTC. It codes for CASSYSSDASGANVLTF.

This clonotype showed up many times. CDR3 nucleotide sequence: TGCAGTGCTAGAGATGGGACAAACTATGGCTACACCTTC. Translation gives CSARDGTNYGYTF. V usage is TRBV20-1 and J usage is TRBJ1-2; possible D gene TRBD1, 6 bases. The V gene's germline CDR1 is DFQATT and CDR2 SNEGSKA (reference sequence). The CDR3 spans 13 residues. Trimming cost V 0 bases and J 2 bases, with 7 bases left between them.

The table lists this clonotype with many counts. CDR3 nucleotides: TGTGCCAGCACTGGATTGGAGACCCAGTACTTC. Encoded protein: CASTGLETQYF. This chain joins TRBV28 and TRBJ2-5; D is ambiguous. V was cut by 7 bases and J by 5 bases, with 8 bases left in between. Germline V gene lookup returns CDR1 MDHEN and CDR2 SYDVKM. The length of the CDR3 is 11 residues.

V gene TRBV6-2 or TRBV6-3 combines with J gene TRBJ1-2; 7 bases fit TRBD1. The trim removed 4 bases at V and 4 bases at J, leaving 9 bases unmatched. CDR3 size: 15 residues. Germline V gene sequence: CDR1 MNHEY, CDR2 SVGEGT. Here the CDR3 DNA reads TGTGCCAGCAGTTCCCTATCGGGACAGATCTATGGCTACACCTTC. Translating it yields CASSSLSGQIYGYTF.